The clone carrying this TCR beta chain occurred a few times. Libraries were prepared by immunoSEQ multiplex PCR; TCRdb keeps only in-frame clonotypes and omits some of them. The sample lists about 67,000 clones; around four fifths were seen once. CDR1 and CDR2 from the germline V gene are MNHEY and SVGEGT. The V and J ends lost 0 bases and 4 bases, in that order; junction bases with no gene match: 7. The CDR3 runs 17 residues. The sample originates from a study of T cell responses to AZD1222 COVID-19 vaccine. Here the sequenced sample was peripheral blood, taken on day 0 of AZD1222 vaccination. The TCR was taken from an adult in good health. This chain uses TRBV6-2 or TRBV6-3 with TRBJ2-1, with 9 bases identical to TRBD2. CDR3 in DNA: TGTGCCAGCAGTTACTCCCCCCCTAGCGGGGTTTACAATGAGCAGTTCTTC. It is translated as CASSYSPPSGVYNEQFF.